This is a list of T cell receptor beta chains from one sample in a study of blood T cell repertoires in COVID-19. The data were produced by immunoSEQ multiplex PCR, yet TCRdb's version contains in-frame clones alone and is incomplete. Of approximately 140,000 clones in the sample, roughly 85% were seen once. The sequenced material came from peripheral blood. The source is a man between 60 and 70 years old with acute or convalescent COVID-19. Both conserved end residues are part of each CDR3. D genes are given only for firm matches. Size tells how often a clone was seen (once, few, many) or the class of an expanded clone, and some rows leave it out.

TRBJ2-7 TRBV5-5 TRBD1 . TGTGCCAGCAGCTTGTCCCCAGGGGGCTTCTCCTACGAGCAGTACTTC CASSLSPGGFSYEQYF
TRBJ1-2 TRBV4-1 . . TGCGCCAGCAGCCAAGTTTCAGGGCCTTCCACGGGCTACACCTTC CASSQVSGPSTGYTF
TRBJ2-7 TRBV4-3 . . TGCGCCAGCAGCCAAGACATCGCGTCCTACGAGCAGTACTTC CASSQDIASYEQYF
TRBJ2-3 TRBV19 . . TGTGCCAGTAGTATAGAAGGTAGCAGCCCAGATACGCAGTATTTT CASSIEGSSPDTQYF
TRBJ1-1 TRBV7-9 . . TGTGCCAGCAGGCGAGCCATGAACACTGAAGCTTTCTTT CASRRAMNTEAFF
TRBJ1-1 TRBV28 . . TGTGCCAGCTCCCTTCGCGGCGGGAACACTGAAGCTTTCTTT CASSLRGGNTEAFF
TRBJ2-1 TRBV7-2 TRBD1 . TGTGCCAGCAGCTTAGGGCACAGGGGTGAGCAGTTCTTC CASSLGHRGEQFF
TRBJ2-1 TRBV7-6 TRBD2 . TGTGCCAGCAGCCCAATAGCGGGGGTCTACAATGAGCAGTTCTTC CASSPIAGVYNEQFF
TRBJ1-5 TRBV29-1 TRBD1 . TGCAGCGTGGGACAGGGAAATCAGCCCCAGCATTTT CSVGQGNQPQHF
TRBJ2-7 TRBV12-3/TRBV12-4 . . TGTGCCAGCTCTTCCCTGAGTTACGAGCAGTACTTC CASSSLSYEQYF
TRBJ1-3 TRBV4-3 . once TGCGCCAGCAGCTCCCATCGGGGAAACACCATATATTTT CASSSHRGNTIYF
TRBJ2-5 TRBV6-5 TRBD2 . TGTGCCAGCAGCTTACTAGCGGGACGGGGTGAGACCCAGTACTTC CASSLLAGRGETQYF
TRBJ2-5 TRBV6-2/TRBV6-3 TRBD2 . TGTGCCAGCAGTTACGACCGCGGGAGGGCAGAGACCCAGTACTTC CASSYDRGRAETQYF
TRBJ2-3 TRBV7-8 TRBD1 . TGTGCCAGCAGCCGGGACAGGGGTTACGATACGCAGTATTTT CASSRDRGYDTQYF
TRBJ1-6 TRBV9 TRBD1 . TGTGCCAGCAGCCCGCAGGGGGACGGTTCACCCCTCCACTTT CASSPQGDGSPLHF
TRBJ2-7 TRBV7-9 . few TGTGCCAGCAGCCAAATCCTGAGCCACGAGCAGTACTTC CASSQILSHEQYF
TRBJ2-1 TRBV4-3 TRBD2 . TGCGCCAGCAGCCAAGATGGAGGGACTAGCGGGACCCCTCGCTACAATGAGCAGTTCTTC CASSQDGGTSGTPRYNEQFF
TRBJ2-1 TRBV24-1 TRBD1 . TGTGCCACCAGTGCCCCGGGACAGGGCCGCAATGAGCAGTTCTTC CATSAPGQGRNEQFF
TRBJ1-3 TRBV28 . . TGTGCCAGCACTCTTGGACAGAACTCTGGAAACACCATATATTTT CASTLGQNSGNTIYF
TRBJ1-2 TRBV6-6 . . TGTGCCAGCAGCCAGGGGTATGGCTACACCTTC CASSQGYGYTF
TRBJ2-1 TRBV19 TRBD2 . TGTGCCAGTACCCCGGGACGGGGGGGCAATGAGCAGTTCTTC CASTPGRGGNEQFF
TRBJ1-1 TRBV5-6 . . TGTGCCAGCAGCCCCGCGAATGCTGAAGCTTTCTTT CASSPANAEAFF
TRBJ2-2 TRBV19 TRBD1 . TGTGCCAGTAACCCGGGACAGCCAGGGGAGCTGTTTTTT CASNPGQPGELFF
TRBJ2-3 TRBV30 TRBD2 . TGTGCCTGGAGTCTGACCGGGACTAGCGGCACAGATACGCAGTATTTT CAWSLTGTSGTDTQYF
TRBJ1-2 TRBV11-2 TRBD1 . TGTGCCAGCAGCTTCCCAGGCAACAGGGGTATGAGCTATGGCTACACCTTC CASSFPGNRGMSYGYTF
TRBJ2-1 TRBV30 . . TGTGCCTGGAGGAGGGCGGGTAGCGGTTCCTACAATGAGCAGTTCTTC CAWRRAGSGSYNEQFF
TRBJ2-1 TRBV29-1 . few TGCAGCGTTGAAGATCAACAGGTTGAGCAGTTCTTC CSVEDQQVEQFF
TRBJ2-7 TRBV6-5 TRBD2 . TGTGCCAGCAGACTCGGACTAGCGGGATCCTACGAGCAGTACTTC CASRLGLAGSYEQYF
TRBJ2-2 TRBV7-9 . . TGTGCCAGCAGCTCTTTAGGCCTCGGGGGGGAGCTGTTTTTT CASSSLGLGGELFF
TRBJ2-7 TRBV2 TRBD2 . TGTGCCAGCTTATCTAGCGGGTCCTACGAGCAGTACTTC CASLSSGSYEQYF
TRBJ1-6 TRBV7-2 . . TGTGCCAGCAGCTTAGGTCAGGGGCAGTCACCCCTCCACTTT CASSLGQGQSPLHF
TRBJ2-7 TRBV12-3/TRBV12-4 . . TGTGCCAGCAGAGCCGGGACAACCTACGAGCAGTACTTC CASRAGTTYEQYF
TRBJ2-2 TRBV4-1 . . TGCGCCAGCAGCCAAAAGGGCCAGGGGGGAGGACGCACCGGGGAGCTGTTTTTT CASSQKGQGGGRTGELFF
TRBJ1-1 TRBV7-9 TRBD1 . TGTGCCAGCAGCTTCGGACAGGGGGCTGAAGCTTTCTTT CASSFGQGAEAFF
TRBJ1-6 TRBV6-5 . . TGTGCCAGCAGTCTAGGCCAGTATAATTCACCCCTCCACTTT CASSLGQYNSPLHF
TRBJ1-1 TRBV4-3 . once TGCGCCAGCAGCCAAGAAACTACTCGCACTGAAGCTTTCTTT CASSQETTRTEAFF
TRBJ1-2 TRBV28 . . TGTGCCAGCAGACGGACAGAATCCGGCTACACCTTC CASRRTESGYTF
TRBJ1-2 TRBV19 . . TGTGCCAGTAGTATCACACGCGGGGTTAACTATGGCTACACCTTC CASSITRGVNYGYTF
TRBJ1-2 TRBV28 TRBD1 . TGTGCCAGCTGCCCCGGGACAGCTAACTATGGCTACACCTTC CASCPGTANYGYTF
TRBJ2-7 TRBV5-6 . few TGTGCCAGCAGCTTGGTCGGGTACGAGCAGTACTTC CASSLVGYEQYF
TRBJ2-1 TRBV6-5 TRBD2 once TGTGCCAGCTTGGCTAGCGGGCTATACAATGAGCAGTTCTTC CASLASGLYNEQFF
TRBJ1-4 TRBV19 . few TGTGCCACCCTGGGGAGGCGAGAGTCGGCGAACACTGGAAAACTGTTTTTT CATLGRRESANTGKLFF
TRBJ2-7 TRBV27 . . TGTGCCAGCAGTTATGGGGCAGGGTTCGACGAGCAGTACTTC CASSYGAGFDEQYF
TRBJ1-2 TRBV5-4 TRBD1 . TGTGCCAGCAGTGAGGCGTTGGGCAGGGGGCGAGGGGATGGCTACACCTTC CASSEALGRGRGDGYTF
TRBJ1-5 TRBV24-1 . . TGTGCCACCAGTGACCCGACAGGCCCCGATCAGCCCCAGCATTTT CATSDPTGPDQPQHF
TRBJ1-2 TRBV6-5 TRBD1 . TGTGCCAGCAGTTCAACCAGACAGGGGGGCTATGGCTACACCTTC CASSSTRQGGYGYTF
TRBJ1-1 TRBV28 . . TGTGCCAGCAGTCCCCTTTTGGGAGGGAACACTGAAGCTTTCTTT CASSPLLGGNTEAFF
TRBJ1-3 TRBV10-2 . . TGCGCCAGCAGTGAGATCCGCTCTGGAAACACCATATATTTT CASSEIRSGNTIYF
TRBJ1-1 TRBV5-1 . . TGCGCCAGCAGCTTGCAGGTCCTGAACACTGAAGCTTTCTTT CASSLQVLNTEAFF
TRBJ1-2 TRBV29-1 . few TGCAGCGTTGAAAGTGGAGACTATGGCTACACCTTC CSVESGDYGYTF
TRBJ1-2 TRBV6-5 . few TGTGCCAGCAAACCTTACAGGGTTCGGGACTATGGCTACACCTTC CASKPYRVRDYGYTF
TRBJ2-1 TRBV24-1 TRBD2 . TGTGCCACCGCACCCGGGACTAGCGGGACCCTTGAGCAGTTCTTC CATAPGTSGTLEQFF
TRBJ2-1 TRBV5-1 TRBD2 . TGCGCCAGCAGCTTGGTCCCGGGACTAGCGGGATTCAATGAGCAGTTCTTC CASSLVPGLAGFNEQFF
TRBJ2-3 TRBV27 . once TGTGCCAGCAGTTTATTCGGACTAAACACAGATACGCAGTATTTT CASSLFGLNTDTQYF
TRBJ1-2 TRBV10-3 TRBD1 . TGTGCCATCAGTGCACGACAGGGGGACTTCTATGGCTACACCTTC CAISARQGDFYGYTF
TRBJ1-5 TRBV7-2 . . TGTGCCAGCAGCTTATACCAGGGCGGCAATCAGCCCCAGCATTTT CASSLYQGGNQPQHF
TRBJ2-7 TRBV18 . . TGTGCCAGCTCAGACAGTTTCACCTACGAGCAGTACTTC CASSDSFTYEQYF
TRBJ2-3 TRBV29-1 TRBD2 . TGCAGCGTTGAATTACGGGGGGGGACGCAGTATTTT CSVELRGGTQYF
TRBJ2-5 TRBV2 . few TGTGCCAGCAGTGACGCCGGGTCCGAGACCCAGTACTTC CASSDAGSETQYF
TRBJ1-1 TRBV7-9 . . TGTGCCAGCAGCTTACGGGGAGGGACCGAAGCTTTCTTT CASSLRGGTEAFF